The TCR beta chain under discussion was sequenced for a study of human T cells and chemical hapten exposure. Study summary: DPC 0.01% went on the upper back by patch test, with reading at 6 days. Patients, chiefly female, had alopecia areata, totalis or universalis. Overall study findings and caveats: DPC sensitization left the count of TCRs above 1 in 1000 unchanged.

The sample holds many counts of this clonotype. Its antigen is unidentified. Sample time point: pre-sensitization, week 0. Noted treatment: therapeutic diphenylcyclopropenone sensitization with weekly scalp DPC. In TCRdb, the RACE reads were re-called with MiXCR into one record per CDR3 protein. The table lists 300,000 to 450,000 distinct CDR3 sequences, approximately 5% of them singletons. This specimen was whole blood, taken in connection with sensitization to the hapten diphenylcyclopropenone (DPC). The source of this sequence is a woman younger than 30 with alopecia areata. Some clones in this sample may be carry-over from other donors' samples.

The CDR3 sequence: CASSSGRSFSTDTQYF. CDR3 DNA sequence: TGTGCCAGCAGTTCAGGTAGAAGCTTTTCCACAGATACGCAGTATTTT. This rearrangement joins TRBV6-2 or TRBV6-3 to TRBJ2-3; D gene uncertain. Germline V gene data show CDR1 as MNHEY and CDR2 as SVGEGT. The CDR3 runs to 16 residues. Trimming removed 4 bases at V and 2 bases at J, with 16 bases between.